These T cell receptor beta chains were read from a single sample in a study of Graves' ophthalmopathy and Graves' hyperthyroidism. MiXCR, applied by TCRdb to the multiplex PCR reads, yields one record per CDR3 protein. Here the sample spans about 740,000 distinct CDR3 sequences, 40% being singletons. The sequencing sample was made of peripheral blood. The receptors here all came from an adult man with Graves' ophthalmopathy. Each CDR3 is given without its conserved first and last residue. The D gene is left open where the match is weak.

d_call j_call v_call cdr3_aa
TRBD1 TRBJ1-1 TRBV25-1 ASGPQGVNTEAF
TRBD1 TRBJ2-7 TRBV20-1 SSTPGQGAEEQY
NA TRBJ2-2 TRBV7-8 ASSLREGETGELF
NA TRBJ1-2 TRBV6-5 ASSYSFVSGYT
TRBD2 TRBJ2-7 TRBV7-2 ASSLTSFYEQY
NA TRBJ1-2 TRBV20-1 SATGIGYGYT
NA TRBJ2-7 TRBV2 ASSLQTGTYEQY
NA TRBJ1-4 TRBV29-1 SVEEGDDEKLF
TRBD2 TRBJ2-2 TRBV25-1 ASSLLAAHTGELF
NA TRBJ1-4 TRBV7-2 ASSPGRGNEKLF
TRBD1 TRBJ2-5 TRBV25-1 ASSGTGVGTQY
NA TRBJ1-2 TRBV24-1 ATKGGDGYT
TRBD1 TRBJ2-2 TRBV12-3/TRBV12-4 ASSPTGGHTGELF
NA TRBJ1-2 TRBV9 ASSHSSGGAIYGYT
TRBD1 TRBJ2-6 TRBV7-3 ASKTGTGANVLT
NA TRBJ1-5 TRBV19 AWSATRGAISNQPQH
TRBD1 TRBJ1-6 TRBV6-1 ASSGQGDNSPLH